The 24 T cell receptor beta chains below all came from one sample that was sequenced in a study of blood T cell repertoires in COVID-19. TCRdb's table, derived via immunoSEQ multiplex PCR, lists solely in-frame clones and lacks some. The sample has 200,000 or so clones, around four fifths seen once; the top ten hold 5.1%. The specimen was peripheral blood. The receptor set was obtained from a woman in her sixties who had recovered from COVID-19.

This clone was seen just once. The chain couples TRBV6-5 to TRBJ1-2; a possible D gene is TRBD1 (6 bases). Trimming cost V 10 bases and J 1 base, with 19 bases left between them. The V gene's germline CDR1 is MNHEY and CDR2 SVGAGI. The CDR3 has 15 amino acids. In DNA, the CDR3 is TGTGCCACCATCGGCAGGGGATATGGTAACTATGGCTACACCTTC. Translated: CATIGRGYGNYGYTF.

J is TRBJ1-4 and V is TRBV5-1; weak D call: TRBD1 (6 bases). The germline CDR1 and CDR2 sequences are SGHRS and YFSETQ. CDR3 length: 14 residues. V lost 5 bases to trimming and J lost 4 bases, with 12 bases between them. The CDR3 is CASRPGQNNEKLFF. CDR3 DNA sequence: TGCGCCAGCAGACCCGGACAGAATAATGAAAAACTGTTTTTT.

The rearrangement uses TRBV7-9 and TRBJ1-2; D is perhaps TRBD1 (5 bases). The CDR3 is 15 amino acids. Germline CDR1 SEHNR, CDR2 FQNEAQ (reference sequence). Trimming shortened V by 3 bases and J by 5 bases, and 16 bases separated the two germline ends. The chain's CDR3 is CASSFLDRTLYGYTF. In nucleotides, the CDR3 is TGTGCCAGCAGCTTCCTTGACAGAACTTTGTATGGCTACACCTTC.

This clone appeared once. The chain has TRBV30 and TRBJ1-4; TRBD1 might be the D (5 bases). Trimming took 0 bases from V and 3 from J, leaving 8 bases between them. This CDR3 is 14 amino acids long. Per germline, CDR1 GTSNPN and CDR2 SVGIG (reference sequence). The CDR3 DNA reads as TGTGCCTGGAGTGTGGGACTGTCTAATGAAAAACTGTTTTTT. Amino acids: CAWSVGLSNEKLFF.

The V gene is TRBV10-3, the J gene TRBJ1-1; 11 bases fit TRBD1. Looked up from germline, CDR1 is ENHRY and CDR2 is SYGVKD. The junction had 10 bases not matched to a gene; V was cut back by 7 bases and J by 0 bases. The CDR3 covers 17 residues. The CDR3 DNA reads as TGTGCCATCACTTCTAGTCGGACAGGGGGCTTGAACACTGAAGCTTTCTTT. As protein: CAITSSRTGGLNTEAFF.

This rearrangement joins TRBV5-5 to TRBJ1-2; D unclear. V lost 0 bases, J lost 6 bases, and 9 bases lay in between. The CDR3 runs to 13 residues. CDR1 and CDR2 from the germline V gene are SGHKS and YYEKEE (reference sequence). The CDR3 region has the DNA TGTGCCAGCAGCTTGGTATACGCAGATGGCTACACCTTC. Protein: CASSLVYADGYTF.

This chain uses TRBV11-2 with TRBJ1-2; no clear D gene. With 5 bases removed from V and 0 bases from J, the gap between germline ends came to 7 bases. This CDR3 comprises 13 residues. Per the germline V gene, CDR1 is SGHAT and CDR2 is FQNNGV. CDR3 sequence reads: CASSPSTNYGYTF. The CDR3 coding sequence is TGTGCCAGCAGCCCATCAACTAACTATGGCTACACCTTC.

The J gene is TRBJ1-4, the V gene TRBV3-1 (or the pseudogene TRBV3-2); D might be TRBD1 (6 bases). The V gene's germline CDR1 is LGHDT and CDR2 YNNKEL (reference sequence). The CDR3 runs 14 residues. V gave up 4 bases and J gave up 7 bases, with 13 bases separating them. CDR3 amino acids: CASSLRQASEKLFF. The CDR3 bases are TGTGCCAGCAGCCTCCGACAGGCTAGTGAAAAACTGTTTTTT.

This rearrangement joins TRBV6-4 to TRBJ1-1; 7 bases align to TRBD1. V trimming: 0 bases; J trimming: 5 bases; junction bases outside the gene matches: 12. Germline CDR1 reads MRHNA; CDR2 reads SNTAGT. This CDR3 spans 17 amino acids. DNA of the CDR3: TGTGCCAGCAGTGACTCGGGGCAGGACCCAGGGGGGACTGAAGCTTTCTTT. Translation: CASSDSGQDPGGTEAFF.

Written as DNA, the CDR3 is TGTGCCAGCAGCCACTACAGGGGTAGTGGGGCCAACGTCCTGACTTTC. Translated: CASSHYRGSGANVLTF. The chain joins TRBV7-9 to TRBJ2-6; 7 bases align to TRBD1. This CDR3 contains 16 residues. The V gene end was trimmed by 5 bases and the J gene end by 3 bases; junction bases not matched to a gene: 7. The germline CDR1 and CDR2 sequences are SEHNR and FQNEAQ (reference sequence).

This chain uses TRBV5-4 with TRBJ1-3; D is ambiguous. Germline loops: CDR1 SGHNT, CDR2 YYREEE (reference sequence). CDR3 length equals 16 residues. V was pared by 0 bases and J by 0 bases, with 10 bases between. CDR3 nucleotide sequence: TGTGCCAGCAGCTTGGTCCTACCCAACTCTGGAAACACCATATATTTT. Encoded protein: CASSLVLPNSGNTIYF.

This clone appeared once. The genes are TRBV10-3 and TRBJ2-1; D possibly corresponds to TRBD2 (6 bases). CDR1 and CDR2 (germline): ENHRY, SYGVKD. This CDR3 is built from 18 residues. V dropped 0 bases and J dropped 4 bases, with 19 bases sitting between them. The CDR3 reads CAISESRGAGSQYNEQFF. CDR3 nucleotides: TGTGCCATCAGTGAGTCCCGCGGGGCGGGGTCCCAGTACAATGAGCAGTTCTTC.

In DNA, the CDR3 is TGCGCCAGCAGTACCTCGGACAGAATTGGGACTGAAGCTTTCTTT. Translation gives CASSTSDRIGTEAFF. The chain links TRBV10-2 to TRBJ1-1, with D tentatively TRBD1 (6 bases). V dropped 5 bases and J dropped 5 bases, with 18 bases sitting between them. The CDR3 length is 15 residues. Germline-derived CDR1 and CDR2 are WSHSY and SAAADI.

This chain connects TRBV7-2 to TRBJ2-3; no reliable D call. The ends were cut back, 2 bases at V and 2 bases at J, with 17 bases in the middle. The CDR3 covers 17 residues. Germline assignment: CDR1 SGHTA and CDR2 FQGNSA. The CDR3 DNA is TGTGCCAGCAGCTTATTTGGCGCCGGAGCCTCCACAGATACGCAGTATTTT. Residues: CASSLFGAGASTDTQYF.

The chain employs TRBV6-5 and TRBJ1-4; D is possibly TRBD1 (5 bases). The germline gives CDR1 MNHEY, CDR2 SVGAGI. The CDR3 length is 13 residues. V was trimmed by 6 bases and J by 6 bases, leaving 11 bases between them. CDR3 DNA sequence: TGTGCCAGCAGGGACAAAATGGATGAAAAACTGTTTTTT. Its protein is CASRDKMDEKLFF.

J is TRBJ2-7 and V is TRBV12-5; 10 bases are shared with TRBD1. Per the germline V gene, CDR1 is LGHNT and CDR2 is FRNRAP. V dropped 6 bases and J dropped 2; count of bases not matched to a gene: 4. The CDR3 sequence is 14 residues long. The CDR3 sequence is CASGHGTGAYEQYF. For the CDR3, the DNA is TGTGCTAGTGGCCACGGGACAGGGGCCTACGAGCAGTACTTC.

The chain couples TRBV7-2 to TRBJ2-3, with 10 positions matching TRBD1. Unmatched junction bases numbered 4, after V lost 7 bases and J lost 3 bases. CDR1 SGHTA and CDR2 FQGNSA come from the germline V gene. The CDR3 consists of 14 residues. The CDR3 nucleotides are TGTGCCAGCATGGGGGACAGGGGAACAGATACGCAGTATTTT. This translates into CASMGDRGTDTQYF.

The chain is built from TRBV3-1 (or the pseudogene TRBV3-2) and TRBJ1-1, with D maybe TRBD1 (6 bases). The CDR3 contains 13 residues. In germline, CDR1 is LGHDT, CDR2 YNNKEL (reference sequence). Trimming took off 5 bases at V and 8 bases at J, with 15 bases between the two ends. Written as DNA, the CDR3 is TGTGCCAGCAGCGTACAGGGTGCGTGGGAAGCTTTCTTT. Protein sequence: CASSVQGAWEAFF.

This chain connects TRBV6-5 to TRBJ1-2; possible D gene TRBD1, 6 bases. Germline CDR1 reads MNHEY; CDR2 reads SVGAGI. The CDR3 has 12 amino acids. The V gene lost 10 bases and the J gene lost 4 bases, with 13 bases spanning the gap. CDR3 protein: CATSGAPYGYTF. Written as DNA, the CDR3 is TGTGCCACTTCAGGGGCCCCCTATGGCTACACCTTC.

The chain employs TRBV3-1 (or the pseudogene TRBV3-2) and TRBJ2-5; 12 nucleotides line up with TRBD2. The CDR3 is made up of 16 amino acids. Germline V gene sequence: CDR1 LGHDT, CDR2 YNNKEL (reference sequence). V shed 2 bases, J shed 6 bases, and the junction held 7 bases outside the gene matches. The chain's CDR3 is CASSQFLAGGRKTQYF. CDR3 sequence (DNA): TGTGCCAGCAGCCAATTCCTAGCGGGGGGGCGGAAGACCCAGTACTTC.

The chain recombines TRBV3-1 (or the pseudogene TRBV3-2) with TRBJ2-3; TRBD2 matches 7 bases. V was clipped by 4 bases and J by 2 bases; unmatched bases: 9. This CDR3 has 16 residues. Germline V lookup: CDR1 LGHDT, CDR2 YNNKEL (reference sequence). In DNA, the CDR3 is TGTGCCAGCAGCCCGCCGGGCAGCGGGGCCACAGATACGCAGTATTTT. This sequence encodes CASSPPGSGATDTQYF.

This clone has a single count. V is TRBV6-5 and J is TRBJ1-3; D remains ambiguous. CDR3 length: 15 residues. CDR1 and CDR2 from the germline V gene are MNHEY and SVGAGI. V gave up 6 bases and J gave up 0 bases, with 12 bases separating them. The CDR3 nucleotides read TGTGCCAGCAGGGAGGGTGTCAGCTCTGGAAACACCATATATTTT. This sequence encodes CASREGVSSGNTIYF.

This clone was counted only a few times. The CDR3 DNA is TGTGCCAGCAGCCAAGAGTCGGGCTTTGAGGGGGGGATCACAGATACGCAGTATTTT. Translated: CASSQESGFEGGITDTQYF. V and J are TRBV3-1 (or the pseudogene TRBV3-2) and TRBJ2-3, with a tentative D call TRBD2 (7 bases). Deletions cut 0 bases from V and 2 bases from J, with 21 bases between. Germline V gene lookup returns CDR1 LGHDT and CDR2 YNNKEL (reference sequence). This CDR3 region has 19 residues.

The CDR3: CASRSFVEQFF. The CDR3 DNA reads as TGTGCCAGCAGATCTTTCGTCGAGCAGTTCTTC. This sequence joins TRBV5-8 and TRBJ2-1, with D unresolved. The V gene lost 5 bases and the J gene lost 10 bases, with 10 bases spanning the gap. This CDR3 has 11 residues. Germline V gene data show CDR1 as SGHTS and CDR2 as YDEGEE.